The rows below give T cell receptor beta chains drawn from one sample of a study of T cell responses to AZD1222 COVID-19 vaccine. Clones were read by immunoSEQ multiplex PCR, and TCRdb kept only the in-frame ones, dropping some. Of around 79,000 clones listed, about 90% are singletons. The material was peripheral blood, obtained on day 0 of AZD1222 vaccination. The source is an adult in good health. Both conserved end residues are part of each CDR3. The D gene is left open where the match is weak. For some rows the clone size is stated as once, few or many, or as a class when expanded; others skip it.

.	TRBV30	TRBJ1-2	TRBD1	15	TGTGCCTGGAGTCCCCCCGGGACAGTCGGAGTTGGCTACACCTTC	CAWSPPGTVGVGYTF
.	TRBV5-6	TRBJ1-2	.	16	TGTGCCAGCAGCTTGGAGGCCACGACTCCGAGCCATGGCTACACCTTC	CASSLEATTPSHGYTF
few	TRBV11-3	TRBJ1-1	.	17	TGTGCCAGCAGCTTCGGAGGGGCGGCGGGGGAAAACACTGAAGCTTTCTTT	CASSFGGAAGENTEAFF
.	TRBV3-1/TRBV3-2	TRBJ2-7	.	14	TGTGCCAGCAGTTCAGGGGCAGGGGACTACGAGCAGTACTTC	CASSSGAGDYEQYF
.	TRBV13	TRBJ2-1	.	16	TGTGCCAGCAGCTCCGGGGGTGTTGGTTCCTACAATGAGCAGTTCTTC	CASSSGGVGSYNEQFF
.	TRBV9	TRBJ1-1	TRBD1	15	TGTGCCAGCAGCGCCCGGGGACAGGTGGGCACTGAAGCTTTCTTT	CASSARGQVGTEAFF
.	TRBV6-5	TRBJ1-1	.	16	TGTGCCAGCAGTTACTCTTACCGGCTTGGGAACACTGAAGCTTTCTTT	CASSYSYRLGNTEAFF
.	TRBV7-3	TRBJ2-1	TRBD2	14	TGTGCCAGCAGCCCCTCCGGGACTAGCATTGAGCAGTTCTTC	CASSPSGTSIEQFF
.	TRBV3-1/TRBV3-2	TRBJ2-5	.	13	TGTGCCAGCAGCCGGGGGGCTCAAGAGACCCAGTACTTC	CASSRGAQETQYF
.	TRBV5-5	TRBJ2-3	.	13	TGTGCCAGCAGCTGGAGGGGCACAGATACGCAGTATTTT	CASSWRGTDTQYF
.	TRBV20-1	TRBJ2-7	.	11	TGCAGTGGGGGGCATGGCCACGAGCAGTACTTC	CSGGHGHEQYF
.	TRBV6-4	TRBJ2-1	.	12	TGTGCCAGCAGTGACTCTGCGAGCCGGCAGTTCTTC	CASSDSASRQFF
once	TRBV5-1	TRBJ2-3	.	13	TGCGCCAGCAGCTATGGACAAGCAGATACGCAGTATTTT	CASSYGQADTQYF
.	TRBV19	TRBJ1-5	.	14	TGTGCCAGTAGTATCCCGGGAGACAATCAGCCCCAGCATTTT	CASSIPGDNQPQHF
few	TRBV6-2/TRBV6-3	TRBJ2-2	TRBD2	14	TGTGCCAGCAGTAGCGGGAGGGACACCGGGGAGCTGTTTTTT	CASSSGRDTGELFF
.	TRBV6-2/TRBV6-3	TRBJ2-2	.	12	TGTGCCAGCAGTTTGGAGGCCGGGGAGCTGTTTTTT	CASSLEAGELFF
.	TRBV9	TRBJ2-3	.	17	TGTGCCAGCAGCGCCCCTCGACTAGTTCAGAGCACAGATACGCAGTATTTT	CASSAPRLVQSTDTQYF
.	TRBV10-3	TRBJ1-1	.	12	TGTGCCATCAGTCCAGGGCCTACTGAAGCTTTCTTT	CAISPGPTEAFF
.	TRBV7-2	TRBJ2-1	.	16	TGTGCCAGCAGCTTAGCCAGGGGCCGCTCCTACAATGAGCAGTTCTTC	CASSLARGRSYNEQFF
.	TRBV6-5	TRBJ2-7	.	14	TGTGCCAGCATCGATTGGACCGAACTCTACGAGCAGTACTTC	CASIDWTELYEQYF
.	TRBV4-2	TRBJ2-2	TRBD2	17	TGTGCCAGCAGCCAAGCCAGACTAGCGGGAGAGAGCGGGGAGCTGTTTTTT	CASSQARLAGESGELFF
.	TRBV5-4	TRBJ2-5	TRBD2	14	TGTGCCAGCAGCGCGGGACTAGTTCAAGAGACCCAGTACTTC	CASSAGLVQETQYF
.	TRBV4-2	TRBJ2-3	TRBD2	19	TGTGCCAGCAGCCAAGACCCGGGGGCGGGACTAGTTGGAACAGATACGCAGTATTTT	CASSQDPGAGLVGTDTQYF
.	TRBV30	TRBJ1-3	.	14	TGTGCCTGGAGTGAAGGCCTGGAAGGAAACACCATATATTTT	CAWSEGLEGNTIYF
.	TRBV7-2	TRBJ2-7	.	15	TGTGCCAGCAGCGCAACCACGGGATTTTCCTACGAGCAGTACTTC	CASSATTGFSYEQYF
.	TRBV5-1	TRBJ1-3	.	15	TGCGCCAGCAGCCTCCCCGTGGGTGAAGGAAACACCATATATTTT	CASSLPVGEGNTIYF
.	TRBV18	TRBJ1-5	TRBD1	13	TGTGCCAGCTCACCGGACAGGGGGCAGCCCCAGCATTTT	CASSPDRGQPQHF
once	TRBV30	TRBJ2-2	.	13	TGTGCCTGGAGTGGACAGTCTACCGGGGAGCTGTTTTTT	CAWSGQSTGELFF
.	TRBV18	TRBJ1-1	.	13	TGTGCCAGCTCACCGAGTCAGAACACTGAAGCTTTCTTT	CASSPSQNTEAFF
.	TRBV2	TRBJ2-3	TRBD2	16	TGTGCCAGCAGCCATGTCACCAGCGGGGGTACAGATACGCAGTATTTT	CASSHVTSGGTDTQYF
.	TRBV18	TRBJ2-2	.	14	TGTGCCAGCTCACTTCCTTTGACCACCGGGGAGCTGTTTTTT	CASSLPLTTGELFF
.	TRBV27	TRBJ2-1	TRBD1	16	TGTGCCAGCAGTTTATTGGGACAGGGGTTTTACAATGAGCAGTTCTTC	CASSLLGQGFYNEQFF
.	TRBV3-1/TRBV3-2	TRBJ1-2	TRBD1	18	TGTGCCAGCAGCCCCAACGAGGGACAGGAGGGATATAACTATGGCTACACCTTC	CASSPNEGQEGYNYGYTF
.	TRBV3-1/TRBV3-2	TRBJ2-7	.	12	TGTGCCAGCAGCCAGGATAGGTACGAGCAGTACTTC	CASSQDRYEQYF